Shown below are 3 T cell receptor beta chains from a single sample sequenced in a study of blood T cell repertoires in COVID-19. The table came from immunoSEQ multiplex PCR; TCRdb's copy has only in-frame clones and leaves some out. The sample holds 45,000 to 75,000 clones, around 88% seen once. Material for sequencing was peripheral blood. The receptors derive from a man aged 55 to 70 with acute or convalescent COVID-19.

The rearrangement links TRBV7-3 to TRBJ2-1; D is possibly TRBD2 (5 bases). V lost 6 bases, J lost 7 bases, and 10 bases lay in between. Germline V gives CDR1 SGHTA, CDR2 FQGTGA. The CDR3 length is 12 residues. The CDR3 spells CASSLRGNEQFF. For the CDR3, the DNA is TGTGCCAGCAGTCTCCGGGGAAATGAGCAGTTCTTC. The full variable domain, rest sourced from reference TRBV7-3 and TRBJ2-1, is GAGVSQTPSNKVTEKGKYVELRCDPISGHTALYWYRQSLGQGPEFLIYFQGTGAADDSGLPNDRFFAVRPEGSVSTLKIQRTERGDSAVYLCASSLRGNEQFFGPGTRLTVL.

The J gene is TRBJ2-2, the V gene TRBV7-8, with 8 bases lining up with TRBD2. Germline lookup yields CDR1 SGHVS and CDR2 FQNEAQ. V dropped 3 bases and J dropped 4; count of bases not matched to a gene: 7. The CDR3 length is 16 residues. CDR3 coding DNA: TGTGCCAGCAGCTTCTCCGGGACTAGGAGCACCGGGGAGCTGTTTTTT. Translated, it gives CASSFSGTRSTGELFF.

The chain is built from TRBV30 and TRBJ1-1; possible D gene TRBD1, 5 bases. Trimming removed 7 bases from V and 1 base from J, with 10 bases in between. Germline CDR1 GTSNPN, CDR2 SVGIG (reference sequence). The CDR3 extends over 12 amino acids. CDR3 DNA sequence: TGTGCCTCATGGGGGGGGAACACTGAAGCTTTCTTT. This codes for CASWGGNTEAFF.